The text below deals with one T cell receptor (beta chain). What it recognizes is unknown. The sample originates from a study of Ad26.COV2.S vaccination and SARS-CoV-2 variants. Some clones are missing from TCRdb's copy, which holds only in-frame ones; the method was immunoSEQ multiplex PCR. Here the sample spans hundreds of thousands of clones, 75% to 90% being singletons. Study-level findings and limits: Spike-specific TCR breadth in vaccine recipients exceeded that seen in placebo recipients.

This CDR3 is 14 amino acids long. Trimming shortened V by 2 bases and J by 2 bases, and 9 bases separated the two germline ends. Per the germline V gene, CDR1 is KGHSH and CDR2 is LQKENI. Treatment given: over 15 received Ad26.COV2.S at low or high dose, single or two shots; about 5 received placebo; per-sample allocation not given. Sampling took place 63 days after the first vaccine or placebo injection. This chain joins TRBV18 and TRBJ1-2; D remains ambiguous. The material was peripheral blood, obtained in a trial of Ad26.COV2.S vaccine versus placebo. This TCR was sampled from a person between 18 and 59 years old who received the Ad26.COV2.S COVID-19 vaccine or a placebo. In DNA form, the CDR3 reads TGTGCCAGCTCACCATCAGATCTGAACTATGGCTACACCTTC. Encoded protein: CASSPSDLNYGYTF.